A single sample gave rise to the 8 T cell receptor beta chains below, sequenced in a study of cytomegalovirus exposure and HLA in healthy donors (dated by TCRdb to about 2017). The library was prepared using the immunoSEQ multiplex PCR assay. Here the immuneACCESS table is served through TCRdb, limited to in-frame sequences with V and J called. Missing clones are a known gap in these copies; in checked studies unresolved V genes cover under half, and the rest lacks a known reason. This sample lists about 300,000 clones; approximately 88% were detected once. Approximately 0.9% of the sample comes from the top ten. The specimen was PBMCs. These receptors originate from a woman younger than 30 in good health and CMV-seronegative.

J is TRBJ1-1 and V is TRBV6-5, with D maybe TRBD1 (6 bases). CDR3 length equals 13 residues. V lost 2 bases and J 5 bases, leaving 9 bases between the germline ends. Germline CDR1 reads MNHEY; CDR2 reads SVGAGI. The CDR3 here is CASSYPDRTEAFF. As DNA, the CDR3 is TGTGCCAGCAGTTACCCCGACAGGACTGAAGCTTTCTTT.

The chain links TRBV19 to TRBJ2-1; possibly TRBD2 for D (5 bases). Trimming pared 5 bases from V and 0 bases from J, leaving 11 bases between. The germline CDR1 and CDR2 sequences are LNHDA and SQIVND (reference sequence). The CDR3 loop spans 15 amino acids. The CDR3 DNA reads as TGTGCCAGTAGTGTCCGGGGAGTCTCCTACAATGAGCAGTTCTTC. Translating it yields CASSVRGVSYNEQFF.

The chain combines TRBV5-4 with TRBJ2-3; 8 bases map to TRBD2. The J segment lost 1 base and the V segment lost 2 bases, leaving 6 bases of the junction unmatched. The length of the CDR3 is 16 residues. CDR1 and CDR2 from the germline V gene are SGHNT and YYREEE (reference sequence). The CDR3: CASSFGSGIGTDTQYF. In DNA, the CDR3 is TGTGCCAGCAGCTTCGGTAGCGGGATCGGCACAGATACGCAGTATTTT. Full variable domain (outside the CDR3, taken from reference TRBV5-4 and TRBJ2-3): ETGVTQSPTHLIKTRGQQVTLRCSSQSGHNTVSWYQQALGQGPQFIFQYYREEENGRGNFPPRFSGLQFPNYSSELNVNALELDDSALYLCASSFGSGIGTDTQYFGPGTRLTVL.

This chain uses TRBV5-6 with TRBJ2-7; maybe TRBD1 (6 bases). The CDR3 contains 14 residues. The germline V gene encodes CDR1 SGHDT and CDR2 YYEEEE. Trimming took off 1 base at V and 2 bases at J, with 10 bases between the two ends. Written as DNA, the CDR3 is TGTGCCAGCAGCTTGAGGGGGATTACCTACGAGCAGTACTTC. Protein: CASSLRGITYEQYF.

The chain combines TRBV6-6 with TRBJ1-2; D gene uncertain. V was cut by 10 bases and J by 6 bases, with 21 bases left in between. The length of the CDR3 is 14 residues. Germline lookup yields CDR1 MNHNY and CDR2 SVGAGI (reference sequence). CDR3 sequence reads: CATEARFTLDGYTF. DNA of the CDR3: TGTGCCACCGAGGCCCGGTTTACCTTGGATGGCTACACCTTC.

The V and J genes are TRBV7-2 and TRBJ1-1; 7 nucleotides match TRBD1. The CDR3 has 16 residues. CDR1 SGHTA and CDR2 FQGNSA come from the germline V gene. J lost 2 bases, V lost 6 bases, and 12 bases had no gene match. The CDR3 DNA reads as TGTGCCAGCAGTTTCTCCTCCCAGGGGGGAAACACTGAAGCTTTCTTT. This sequence encodes CASSFSSQGGNTEAFF. Drawing the rest from reference TRBV7-2 and TRBJ1-1, the complete variable domain is GAGVSQSPSNKVTEKGKDVELRCDPISGHTALYWYRQSLGQGLEFLIYFQGNSAPDKSGLPSDRFSAERTGGSVSTLTIQRTQQEDSAVYLCASSFSSQGGNTEAFFGQGTRLTVV.

The rearrangement joins TRBV5-6 to TRBJ1-4; possibly TRBD1 for D (5 bases). Germline-derived CDR1 and CDR2 are SGHDT and YYEEEE. Trimming shortened V by 4 bases and J by 2 bases, and 15 bases separated the two germline ends. This CDR3 region has 16 residues. CDR3 protein: CASSPRGGTTNEKLFF. The DNA for the CDR3 is TGTGCCAGCAGCCCGCGCGGGGGGACGACTAATGAAAAACTGTTTTTT.

The rearrangement joins TRBV29-1 to TRBJ2-5; 10 bases agree with TRBD2. Looked up from germline, CDR1 is SQVTM and CDR2 is ANQGSEA. V lost 4 bases and J lost 1; bases outside the gene matches: 6. The CDR3 sequence is 15 residues long. The chain's CDR3 is CSVVGTSGTQETQYF. CDR3 DNA: TGCAGCGTTGTTGGAACTAGCGGGACCCAAGAGACCCAGTACTTC.